The rows below give T cell receptor beta chains drawn from one sample of a study of CD8 T cells in ankylosing spondylitis. From the 5' RACE reads, TCRdb called clonotypes with MiXCR, one entry per CDR3 protein. Found here are some 330,000 distinct CDR3 sequences, 7% to 9% of them singletons; the top ten hold more than 12%. The sequenced sample was blood, either unsorted or a sorted T cell fraction (not recorded which). These TCRs come from a male donor with ankylosing spondylitis. Both conserved end residues are trimmed from each CDR3. The D gene is left open where the match is weak. Clone size is stated in some rows and not others, as once, few, many or a class when expanded.

size | D | J | V | CDR3
many | . | TRBJ2-1 | TRBV13 | ASSLGHGNEQF
few | . | TRBJ2-2 | TRBV10-3 | AIRDTGELF
few | . | TRBJ1-2 | TRBV2 | ASSNVRGGGYT
. | TRBD2 | TRBJ2-3 | TRBV6-1 | ASTTASGSSNTQY
many | . | TRBJ2-3 | TRBV27 | ASSLYRTDTQY
. | . | TRBJ2-5 | TRBV7-2 | ASSLVASPRETQY
. | TRBD1 | TRBJ1-1 | TRBV28 | ASILGQGPLGDTEAF
few | TRBD2 | TRBJ2-1 | TRBV20-1 | SARPGEGWNEQF
. | . | TRBJ2-1 | TRBV12-3/TRBV12-4 | ASSLGGTANNEQF
few | . | TRBJ2-6 | TRBV29-1 | SVSMRGANVLT
many | TRBD2 | TRBJ2-7 | TRBV7-2 | ASSPRTSYEQY
few | TRBD1 | TRBJ2-1 | TRBV7-9 | ASREGTGNEQF
many | . | TRBJ2-2 | TRBV7-7 | ASSLEWTGELF
many | . | TRBJ1-5 | TRBV5-1 | ASSFDGYSNQPQH
few | . | TRBJ2-1 | TRBV6-2/TRBV6-3 | ASSTVPRTSYNEQF
many | . | TRBJ1-5 | TRBV6-1 | ASRVGNQPQH
. | . | TRBJ2-4 | TRBV28 | ASHSGGEKNIQY
few | . | TRBJ2-1 | TRBV18 | ASSPSGRLSLNEQF
. | . | TRBJ1-1 | TRBV4-1 | ASSRNREKNTEAF
few | . | TRBJ1-1 | TRBV29-1 | SVRRALVTEAF
. | . | TRBJ2-7 | TRBV20-1 | SARGPGGYEQY
. | . | TRBJ2-2 | TRBV5-6 | ASSPGRGYTGELF
few | . | TRBJ2-2 | TRBV27 | ASSLLSSTGELF
many | . | TRBJ2-1 | TRBV6-5 | ASSYIGEQF
. | . | TRBJ2-1 | TRBV29-1 | SVRGINEQF
. | TRBD2 | TRBJ2-1 | TRBV19 | ASSIKGLAGVNEQF
. | . | TRBJ2-7 | TRBV7-2 | ASSLASTGNSYEQY
. | TRBD2 | TRBJ2-5 | TRBV7-2 | ASSRQREGLVRETQY
few | . | TRBJ2-3 | TRBV7-9 | ASSLLDTPDTQY
few | TRBD1 | TRBJ2-5 | TRBV4-1 | AIQGIQETQY
. | . | TRBJ2-7 | TRBV27 | ASSLSTPYEQY
many | . | TRBJ2-3 | TRBV15 | ATSRDFEAKRDTQY
. | . | TRBJ1-2 | TRBV5-1 | ASSLVQSNYGYT
. | TRBD1 | TRBJ2-7 | TRBV28 | ASSDTTHRGQY
. | . | TRBJ2-7 | TRBV7-8 | ASSLSGQFYEQY
. | . | TRBJ2-1 | TRBV7-2 | ASSLAGGQRSSYNEQF
. | TRBD2 | TRBJ2-1 | TRBV6-5 | ASSSTAGSSYNEQF
few | TRBD1 | TRBJ2-7 | TRBV27 | ASSPTGTGGFEQY
many | . | TRBJ2-1 | TRBV5-6 | ASSHRPADEQF
few | . | TRBJ2-3 | TRBV11-3 | ASSLSSGGQADTQY
. | . | TRBJ2-3 | TRBV4-3 | ASSQAWEADTQY
few | . | TRBJ2-4 | TRBV11-2 | ASGEGKGPQLAKNIQY
many | . | TRBJ2-1 | TRBV5-1 | ASSPGRPSYNEQF